The 29 T cell receptor beta chains below all came from one sample that was sequenced in a study of PD-1 blockade in classical Hodgkin lymphoma (dated by TCRdb to about 2020). The method behind the library was the immunoSEQ multiplex PCR assay. In TCRdb, the immuneACCESS table is reduced to in-frame sequences with V and J assigned. These tables do not hold every clone; where another copy was compared, an unresolved V gene accounts for under half, and the others remain unexplained. This sample gives some 150,000 clones in total; about 78% of them show up just once. Over 7.5% of the sample comes from the top ten. Reading the label with the study, this specimen's time point is: cycle 2 day 1 (C2D1) of nivolumab. Relapse after autologous stem cell transplantation had occurred in all trial patients, and cohorts A, B and C were distinguished by prior brentuximab vedotin exposure. The sample here was peripheral blood mononuclear cells (PBMCs), taken before the second cycle of nivolumab. These receptors were taken from a human donor with classical Hodgkin lymphoma.

CDR3 protein: CASRDEYSGNTIYF. The CDR3 nucleotides are TGTGCCAGCAGGGACGAATACTCTGGAAACACCATATATTTT. This sequence joins TRBV28 and TRBJ1-3; D is ambiguous. This CDR3 is 14 amino acids long. V lost 6 bases to trimming and J lost 0 bases, with 9 bases between them. Per germline, CDR1 MDHEN and CDR2 SYDVKM.

In its sample, this clone was seen a few times. The chain links TRBV12-5 to TRBJ1-6, with D possibly matching TRBD1 (5 bases). V was clipped by 1 base and J by 7 bases, with 5 bases between them. The CDR3 has 13 amino acids. CDR1 LGHNT and CDR2 FRNRAP come from the germline V gene. The CDR3 loop reads CASGLGQNSPLHF. The DNA for the CDR3 is TGTGCTAGTGGTTTGGGACAGAATTCACCCCTCCACTTT. Based on the CDR3 plus reference TRBV12-5 and TRBJ1-6, the full variable domain is DARVTQTPRHKVTEMGQEVTMRCQPILGHNTVFWYRQTMMQGLELLAYFRNRAPLDDSGMPKDRFSAEMPDATLATLKIQPSEPRDSAVYFCASGLGQNSPLHFGNGTRLTVT.

The chain employs TRBV10-3 and TRBJ1-2; D unresolved. CDR3 length equals 13 residues. V dropped 3 bases and J dropped 6 bases, with 11 bases sitting between them. Germline CDR1 reads ENHRY; CDR2 reads SYGVKD. CDR3 loop: CAISEKQVNGYTF. The CDR3 region has the DNA TGTGCCATCAGTGAAAAACAAGTTAATGGCTACACCTTC.

The chain has TRBV4-1 and TRBJ2-2; maybe TRBD2 (7 bases). The CDR3 is 18 residues long. The V and J ends lost 2 bases and 4 bases respectively, with 20 bases between them. Germline V gene sequence: CDR1 MGHRA, CDR2 YSYEKL. Written as DNA, the CDR3 is TGCGCCAGCAGCCAAAGTATGCTAGCGGAGGGGGGCACCGGGGAGCTGTTTTTT. Translation: CASSQSMLAEGGTGELFF.

This rearrangement joins TRBV4-1 to TRBJ2-1; D gene uncertain. In germline, CDR1 is MGHRA, CDR2 YSYEKL. The CDR3 totals 13 residues. V was trimmed by 4 bases and J by 9 bases, leaving 13 bases between them. CDR3 sequence: CASSPPTAFEQFF. The CDR3 nucleotides are TGCGCCAGCAGCCCACCTACGGCCTTTGAGCAGTTCTTC.

This sequence joins TRBV15 and TRBJ1-5; possibly TRBD1 for D (6 bases). There are 15 residues in the CDR3. CDR1 and CDR2 (germline): LNHNV, YYDKDF (reference sequence). V was trimmed by 5 bases and J by 2 bases, leaving 13 bases between them. The CDR3 nucleotides read TGTGCCACCAGCTCAGGGGCCGCGGGCAATCAGCCCCAGCATTTT. This translates into CATSSGAAGNQPQHF.

CDR3 in amino acids: CASSSRDRGLGEQFF. DNA of the CDR3: TGTGCCAGCAGCTCCCGGGACAGGGGGCTAGGTGAGCAGTTCTTC. This chain connects TRBV5-8 to TRBJ2-1, with TRBD1 matching over 12 bases. The trim removed 3 bases at V and 9 bases at J, leaving 7 bases unmatched. The germline CDR1 and CDR2 sequences are SGHTS and YDEGEE. The CDR3 consists of 15 residues.

A word on this clone: The identical CDR3 is also encoded by other nucleotide sequences in the sample. The genes are TRBV19 and TRBJ2-7; D is unresolved. V gave up 3 bases and J gave up 0 bases, with 12 bases separating them. The CDR3 is made up of 15 amino acids. Germline CDR1 is LNHDA and CDR2 is SQIVND (reference sequence). CDR3 in DNA: TGTGCCAGTAGTATCAGGCAGTCGAGCTCCTACGAGCAGTACTTC. It is translated as CASSIRQSSSYEQYF.

The chain links TRBV10-3 to TRBJ2-5; no clear D. With 6 bases removed from V and 3 bases from J, the gap between germline ends came to 8 bases. The CDR3 totals 12 residues. CDR1 is ENHRY, CDR2 SYGVKD, per germline. The DNA for the CDR3 is TGTGCCATCAGGGGGTTCAAAGAGACCCAGTACTTC. Protein: CAIRGFKETQYF.

On this clone: A read error may account for a junction end that differs from germline. The chain joins TRBV6-1 to TRBJ1-2; 8 nucleotides agree with TRBD1. The CDR3 length is 14 residues. Germline V CDR1 and CDR2: MNHNS, SASEGT. The CDR3 is CGSSRAGGDYGYTF. CDR3 DNA: TGTGGCAGCAGTAGGGCAGGGGGCGACTATGGCTACACCTTC.

The chain couples TRBV5-4 to TRBJ2-3, with 16 bases lining up with TRBD2. Trimming took 3 bases from V and 4 from J; bases not matched to a gene: 2. The CDR3 is 16 residues long. Germline CDR1 and CDR2: SGHNT and YYREEE (reference sequence). The CDR3 is CASSWGLAGGADTQYF. Here the CDR3 DNA reads TGTGCCAGCAGCTGGGGACTAGCGGGAGGGGCAGATACGCAGTATTTT.

The chain recombines TRBV5-6 with TRBJ1-1; no firm D call. V was clipped by 1 base and J by 0 bases, with 4 bases between them. CDR1 and CDR2 (germline): SGHDT, YYEEEE. The CDR3 extends over 13 amino acids. The CDR3 sequence: CASSLYLNTEAFF. As DNA, the CDR3 is TGTGCCAGCAGCTTGTACCTGAACACTGAAGCTTTCTTT.

The chain recombines TRBV7-2 with TRBJ1-4; D unresolved. This CDR3 has 12 residues. CDR1 and CDR2 from the germline V gene are SGHTA and FQGNSA. The V and J ends lost 3 bases and 10 bases respectively, with 9 bases between them. The CDR3: CASSFQVGKLFF. The CDR3 DNA reads TGTGCCAGCAGCTTTCAAGTAGGAAAACTGTTTTTT. Combining the CDR3 with reference TRBV7-2 and TRBJ1-4 gives the whole variable domain GAGVSQSPSNKVTEKGKDVELRCDPISGHTALYWYRQSLGQGLEFLIYFQGNSAPDKSGLPSDRFSAERTGGSVSTLTIQRTQQEDSAVYLCASSFQVGKLFFGSGTQLSVL.

This clone came up a few times. This sequence joins TRBV18 and TRBJ2-5; possibly TRBD2 for D (5 bases). The germline gives CDR1 KGHSH, CDR2 LQKENI. Trimming shortened V by 2 bases and J by 2 bases, and 18 bases separated the two germline ends. CDR3 size: 17 residues. The CDR3, as DNA: TGTGCCAGCTCACCAATCTTGACGGGGTGGACGCAAGAGACCCAGTACTTC. It codes for CASSPILTGWTQETQYF. Filled out from reference TRBV18 and TRBJ2-5, the complete variable domain reads NAGVMQNPRHLVRRRGQEARLRCSPMKGHSHVYWYRQLPEEGLKFMVYLQKENIIDESGMPKERFSAEFPKEGPSILRIQQVVRGDSAAYFCASSPILTGWTQETQYFGPGTRLLVL.

This chain uses TRBV12-5 with TRBJ1-1, with TRBD1 identical over 7 bases. V gave up 5 bases and J gave up 4 bases; unmatched junction bases: 7. This CDR3 is 14 amino acids long. The V gene's germline CDR1 is LGHNT and CDR2 FRNRAP. CDR3 DNA: TGTGCTAGTGGTACCGCGACAGGGTCCACTGAAGCTTTCTTT. Protein product: CASGTATGSTEAFF.

The J gene is TRBJ1-3, the V gene TRBV6-5; 7 bases align to TRBD1. The length of the CDR3 is 13 residues. Germline values: CDR1 MNHEY, CDR2 SVGAGI. V shed 6 bases and J 2 bases; nucleotides not matched to a gene: 1. This chain's CDR3 is CASRRGPGNTIYF. The DNA of the CDR3 is TGTGCCAGCAGGAGGGGGCCTGGAAACACCATATATTTT.

The J gene is TRBJ1-6, the V gene TRBV6-5; D not certain. This CDR3 is built from 14 residues. V was clipped by 5 bases and J by 7 bases, with 12 bases between them. In germline, CDR1 is MNHEY, CDR2 SVGAGI. The CDR3 spells CASSTEGGNSPLHF. CDR3 sequence (DNA): TGTGCCAGCAGTACGGAGGGCGGCAATTCACCCCTCCACTTT.

V gene TRBV18 combines with J gene TRBJ1-2, with 11 nucleotides matching TRBD1. This CDR3 spans 17 amino acids. The germline CDR1 and CDR2 sequences are KGHSH and LQKENI. Losses at the gene ends were 5 bases for V and 0 bases for J; bases not matched to a gene: 8. CDR3 DNA: TGTGCCAGCTCATCTTTTGGGACAGGGGGAGCTAACTATGGCTACACCTTC. It specifies CASSSFGTGGANYGYTF.

The CDR3 here is CASSWDSLGRDGYTF. The CDR3, as DNA: TGTGCCAGCAGCTGGGACAGTCTAGGGAGAGATGGCTACACCTTC. This chain uses TRBV5-4 with TRBJ1-2; 7 nucleotides align to TRBD1. The CDR3 is 15 amino acids. Germline V gene data show CDR1 as SGHNT and CDR2 as YYREEE (reference sequence). V trimming: 3 bases; J trimming: 6 bases; junction bases outside the gene matches: 11.

The chain carries TRBV28 and TRBJ2-2, with D possibly matching TRBD1 (7 bases). The CDR3 covers 16 residues. V shed 6 bases and J shed 3 bases, with 17 bases lying between them. Germline assignment: CDR1 MDHEN and CDR2 SYDVKM. The CDR3 loop is CASRSGGLEDTGELFF. The CDR3 region has the DNA TGTGCCAGCAGGTCAGGGGGGCTCGAGGACACCGGGGAGCTGTTTTTT.

The V and J genes are TRBV7-9 and TRBJ1-2, with D unclear. The germline V gene has CDR1 SEHNR and CDR2 FQNEAQ (reference sequence). The CDR3 contains 14 residues. The V gene lost 3 bases and the J gene lost 3 bases, with 11 bases spanning the gap. CDR3 DNA sequence: TGTGCCAGCAGCTTCGCCCCATTCGACTATGGCTACACCTTC. Translation: CASSFAPFDYGYTF.

Turning to this clone: The sample contains more than one DNA sequence encoding this CDR3. The V and J genes are TRBV18 and TRBJ2-7; 8 nucleotides match TRBD1. CDR3 size: 14 residues. The ends lost 2 bases at V and 0 bases at J; junction bases unmatched: 0. CDR1 is KGHSH and CDR2 is LQKENI in the germline V gene. In DNA, the CDR3 is TGTGCCAGCTCACCAGGACAGGGCTCCTACGAGCAGTACTTC. As protein: CASSPGQGSYEQYF. Supplemented by reference TRBV18 and TRBJ2-7, the full variable domain reads NAGVMQNPRHLVRRRGQEARLRCSPMKGHSHVYWYRQLPEEGLKFMVYLQKENIIDESGMPKERFSAEFPKEGPSILRIQQVVRGDSAAYFCASSPGQGSYEQYFGPGTRLTVT.

The chain carries TRBV5-6 and TRBJ1-2, with D uncertain. The CDR3 is 15 amino acids. V was trimmed by 3 bases and J by 0 bases, leaving 12 bases between them. The germline V gene encodes CDR1 SGHDT and CDR2 YYEEEE. CDR3 DNA: TGTGCCAGCAGCTGGAGACAAATAGCTAACTATGGCTACACCTTC. Translating gives CASSWRQIANYGYTF. Looking up the rest from reference TRBV5-6 and TRBJ1-2 gives the full variable domain: DAGVTQSPTHLIKTRGQQVTLRCSPKSGHDTVSWYQQALGQGPQFIFQYYEEEERQRGNFPDRFSGHQFPNYSSELNVNALLLGDSALYLCASSWRQIANYGYTFGSGTRLTVV.

This clone was detected only a few times. Additional DNA sequences in this sample encode the identical CDR3. The V call is TRBV7-3, the J call TRBJ2-1; TRBD2 agrees at 8 bases. The CDR3 is made up of 15 amino acids. Per the germline V gene, CDR1 is SGHTA and CDR2 is FQGTGA. The junction had 1 base not matched to a gene; V was cut back by 3 bases and J by 0 bases. The CDR3 is CASSLSGSSYNEQFF. The CDR3 nucleotides read TGTGCCAGCAGCTTGAGCGGGAGCTCCTACAATGAGCAGTTCTTC.

The chain carries TRBV27 and TRBJ2-7; D is unresolved. The CDR3 has 15 residues. Germline V CDR1 and CDR2: MNHEY, SMNVEV (reference sequence). With 4 bases removed from V and 2 bases from J, the gap between germline ends came to 15 bases. CDR3: CASSSFPAQTYEQYF. Written as DNA, the CDR3 is TGTGCCAGCAGTTCCTTCCCGGCCCAAACCTACGAGCAGTACTTC.

The rearrangement links TRBV11-2 to TRBJ2-3; TRBD1 matches 10 bases. The junction had 8 bases not matched to a gene; V was cut back by 4 bases and J by 4 bases. The CDR3 runs to 16 residues. Per the germline V gene, CDR1 is SGHAT and CDR2 is FQNNGV. DNA for the CDR3: TGTGCCAGCAGCTACCCAAGACAGGGGGCGGCAGATACGCAGTATTTT. Translating gives CASSYPRQGAADTQYF.

The rearrangement links TRBV5-6 to TRBJ2-2; 7 bases fit TRBD1. The CDR3 totals 16 residues. The germline V gene encodes CDR1 SGHDT and CDR2 YYEEEE. Trimming at V came to 7 bases and at J to 2 bases, leaving 11 bases not matched to a gene. The CDR3 nucleotides are TGTGCCAGCGTACAGGGGTATTGGTTTAACACCGGGGAGCTGTTTTTT. It translates to CASVQGYWFNTGELFF. The full variable domain, with the rest looked up from reference TRBV5-6 and TRBJ2-2, is DAGVTQSPTHLIKTRGQQVTLRCSPKSGHDTVSWYQQALGQGPQFIFQYYEEEERQRGNFPDRFSGHQFPNYSSELNVNALLLGDSALYLCASVQGYWFNTGELFFGEGSRLTVL.

This chain joins TRBV7-6 and TRBJ2-7; TRBD2 aligns across 7 bases. J was trimmed by 6 bases and V by 0 bases; bases with no gene match: 8. This CDR3 contains 15 residues. Per the germline V gene, CDR1 is SGHVS and CDR2 is FNYEAQ. CDR3 bases: TGTGCCAGCAGCTTAGCGGCCGGGACTACAGGCGAGCAGTACTTC. Protein product: CASSLAAGTTGEQYF. Variable domain in full (rest from reference TRBV7-6 and TRBJ2-7): GAGVSQSPRYKVTKRGQDVALRCDPISGHVSLYWYRQALGQGPEFLTYFNYEAQQDKSGLPNDRFSAERPEGSISTLTIQRTEQRDSAMYRCASSLAAGTTGEQYFGPGTRLTVT.

The V call is TRBV2, the J call TRBJ2-7, with TRBD2 matching 8 bases. V lost 2 bases, J lost 4 bases, and 7 bases stayed unmatched. CDR3 length: 15 residues. Per germline, CDR1 SNHLY and CDR2 FYNNEI. In nucleotides, the CDR3 is TGTGCCAGCAGTGAAATAAGCGGGAGAGGATACGAGCAGTACTTC. It encodes CASSEISGRGYEQYF.